Listed below are T cell receptor beta chains from one sample, sequenced in a study of blood T cell repertoires in COVID-19. Assay: immunoSEQ multiplex PCR; the TCRdb copy retains only in-frame clones and omits some. Among some 280,000 clones, roughly 89% were seen once, and the ten largest hold less than 3%. Sample: peripheral blood. Receptors originate from a young woman with active or convalescent COVID-19. Each CDR3 is given with its conserved first and last residue. D genes are given only for firm matches. Part of the rows lack a size; the others show once, few, many or a class for expanded clones.

clone_size: NA; v_call: TRBV27; j_call: TRBJ1-2; d_call: TRBD1; cdr3_aa: CASGRQGAGSYTF; cdr3_nt: TGTGCCAGCGGGAGGCAGGGGGCGGGTAGCTACACCTTC
clone_size: once; v_call: TRBV6-2/TRBV6-3; j_call: TRBJ2-7; d_call: NA; cdr3_aa: CASSYRGYGATYEQYF; cdr3_nt: TGTGCCAGCAGTTACAGGGGATACGGCGCAACCTACGAGCAGTACTTC
clone_size: NA; v_call: TRBV3-1/TRBV3-2; j_call: TRBJ2-5; d_call: NA; cdr3_aa: CASSLIRTIQETQYF; cdr3_nt: TGTGCCAGCAGCCTAATAAGGACAATCCAAGAGACCCAGTACTTC
clone_size: NA; v_call: TRBV25-1; j_call: TRBJ1-2; d_call: NA; cdr3_aa: CASSGSGTLGKESGYTF; cdr3_nt: TGTGCCAGCAGTGGTTCCGGGACACTCGGCAAGGAGAGTGGCTACACCTTC
clone_size: NA; v_call: TRBV11-2; j_call: TRBJ2-1; d_call: NA; cdr3_aa: CASSLEMGGPYNEQFF; cdr3_nt: TGTGCCAGCAGCTTAGAAATGGGGGGGCCCTACAATGAGCAGTTCTTC
clone_size: few; v_call: TRBV2; j_call: TRBJ1-1; d_call: NA; cdr3_aa: CASSEQGIGTEAFF; cdr3_nt: TGTGCCAGCAGTGAACAGGGGATAGGGACTGAAGCTTTCTTT
clone_size: NA; v_call: TRBV6-5; j_call: TRBJ1-6; d_call: NA; cdr3_aa: CASQGSQGPPLHF; cdr3_nt: TGTGCCAGCCAGGGCTCGCAGGGTCCACCCCTCCACTTT
clone_size: NA; v_call: TRBV9; j_call: TRBJ1-2; d_call: NA; cdr3_aa: CASSVGGGYGYTF; cdr3_nt: TGTGCCAGCAGCGTTGGAGGAGGGTATGGCTACACCTTC
clone_size: NA; v_call: TRBV14; j_call: TRBJ1-2; d_call: TRBD1; cdr3_aa: CASSQGAGGDNSNYGYTF; cdr3_nt: TGTGCCAGCAGCCAAGGGGCAGGGGGCGATAATTCCAACTATGGCTACACCTTC
clone_size: NA; v_call: TRBV29-1; j_call: TRBJ1-2; d_call: TRBD1; cdr3_aa: CSSTSTGGYGYTF; cdr3_nt: TGCAGCTCCACTTCGACAGGGGGCTATGGCTACACCTTC